Below are 5 T cell receptor beta chains sequenced from a single sample in a study of T cell changes during pregnancy in multiple sclerosis. Measured with immunoSEQ multiplex PCR; TCRdb has only the in-frame clones, and not every one. The sample holds 45,000 to 60,000 clones, more than 90% seen once. Specimen: peripheral blood, collected after pregnancy. The receptor set was obtained from a female donor in good health, enrolled as a control in a pregnancy study.

The J gene is TRBJ1-2, the V gene TRBV7-8; 7 bases map to TRBD1. The CDR3 contains 14 residues. Germline CDR1 reads SGHVS; CDR2 reads FQNEAQ. The V and J ends lost 1 base and 2 bases, in that order; junction bases with no gene match: 1. The CDR3 reads CASSLETGNYGYTF. The CDR3 DNA is TGTGCCAGCAGCTTAGAGACAGGGAACTATGGCTACACCTTC.

The chain's CDR3 is CASSHPDGRDVGETQYF. CDR3 coding DNA: TGTGCCAGCAGCCATCCGGACGGCAGGGATGTAGGGGAGACCCAGTACTTC. The chain combines TRBV4-2 with TRBJ2-5, with a possible D match to TRBD1 (5 bases). Looked up from germline, CDR1 is LGHNA and CDR2 is YNFKEQ. This CDR3 has 17 residues. The V and J ends lost 3 bases and 5 bases respectively, with 22 bases between them.

The V and J genes are TRBV4-2 and TRBJ2-3; TRBD1 matches at 9 bases. Germline V lookup: CDR1 LGHNA, CDR2 YNFKEQ. With 4 bases clipped from V and 3 bases from J, the junction kept 11 bases outside the gene matches. This CDR3 is 17 amino acids long. The CDR3 DNA reads as TGTGCCAGCAGCCCGCGGACAGGGGAGGTCAGAACAGATACGCAGTATTTT. Translation: CASSPRTGEVRTDTQYF.

The chain recombines TRBV5-8 with TRBJ2-7; 7 bases align to TRBD1. V shed 4 bases, J shed 6 bases, and the junction held 10 bases outside the gene matches. The CDR3 spans 14 residues. Germline-derived CDR1 and CDR2 are SGHTS and YDEGEE. The CDR3 loop is CASSRQGGSAEQYF. In DNA, the CDR3 is TGTGCCAGCAGCCGACAGGGCGGATCCGCCGAGCAGTACTTC.

The V call is TRBV14, the J call TRBJ2-2; 9 bases map to TRBD1. Looked up from germline, CDR1 is SGHDN and CDR2 is FVKESK. Losses at the gene ends were 3 bases for V and 1 base for J; bases not matched to a gene: 0. The CDR3 has 15 amino acids. The CDR3 DNA sequence: TGTGCCAGCAGCCAGACAGGGGGGAACACCGGGGAGCTGTTTTTT. It yields the protein CASSQTGGNTGELFF.